These 13 T cell receptor beta chains came from one sample sequenced in a study of blood T cells in healthy people across ages. Primers used in a second PCR of about 7 to 12 cycles were a sample-barcoded 5' primer and a J-beta primer mix. TCRdb re-derived calls from the 5' RACE reads in MiXCR, one entry per CDR3 protein. The sample consists of about 1.5 million distinct CDR3 sequences, about 45% of them appearing once. Sequencing was carried out using blood. The receptors were gathered from a young woman in good health.

The rearrangement links TRBV20-1 to TRBJ1-1; maybe TRBD1 (6 bases). The CDR3 loop spans 13 amino acids. With 3 bases removed from V and 4 bases from J, the gap between germline ends came to 12 bases. CDR1 and CDR2 (germline): DFQATT, SNEGSKA (reference sequence). The DNA of the CDR3 is TGCAGTGCTAGGGACATAGGGGGCACTGAAGCTTTCTTT. It yields the protein CSARDIGGTEAFF.

This clonotype was seen a handful of times. V usage is TRBV20-1 and J usage is TRBJ1-2; TRBD1 matches 7 bases. Per germline, CDR1 DFQATT and CDR2 SNEGSKA (reference sequence). The ends lost 3 bases at V and 7 bases at J; junction bases unmatched: 17. This CDR3 has 16 residues. CDR3 in amino acids: CSARAGTAFSASGYTF. The CDR3 DNA reads as TGCAGTGCTAGGGCCGGGACAGCATTTAGTGCTAGTGGCTACACCTTC.

The V call is TRBV18, the J call TRBJ1-1, with D uncertain. CDR1 is KGHSH and CDR2 is LQKENI in the germline V gene. V was trimmed by 3 bases and J by 0 bases, leaving 8 bases between them. This CDR3 has 14 residues. Written as DNA, the CDR3 is TGTGCCAGCTCACCGTACAGCATGAACACTGAAGCTTTCTTT. Its translation: CASSPYSMNTEAFF.

The chain recombines TRBV7-9 with TRBJ1-3; TRBD1 matches at 7 bases. The CDR3 is 16 amino acids. Germline CDR1 SEHNR, CDR2 FQNEAQ (reference sequence). The V gene end was trimmed by 4 bases and the J gene end by 5 bases; junction bases not matched to a gene: 11. The CDR3 DNA follows: TGTGCCAGCAGCTCCCGGCGGGACAGATTGAGAAACACCATATATTTT. It translates to CASSSRRDRLRNTIYF.

The V gene is TRBV5-1, the J gene TRBJ2-1; a possible D gene is TRBD1 (6 bases). The J call may be wrong; the DNA end is better matched by TRBJ2-7. Germline V gives CDR1 SGHRS, CDR2 YFSETQ. The CDR3 covers 14 residues. The CDR3 protein is CASSVEGGYNEQYF. The CDR3, as DNA: TGCGCCAGCAGCGTGGAAGGGGGTTACAATGAGCAGTACTTC.

In its sample, this clonotype was seen a few times. The chain couples TRBV7-9 to TRBJ2-1; tentatively, D is TRBD2 (6 bases). The ends were cut back, 1 base at V and 8 bases at J, with 9 bases in the middle. The CDR3 has 13 residues. Germline V gene data show CDR1 as SEHNR and CDR2 as FQNEAQ (reference sequence). The CDR3 loop reads CASSLDPGDEQFF. In DNA, the CDR3 is TGTGCCAGCAGCTTAGATCCGGGGGATGAGCAGTTCTTC.

The chain combines TRBV20-1 with TRBJ2-5; D is undetermined. The J call is in doubt because the DNA end fits TRBJ2-7 better. Looked up from germline, CDR1 is DFQATT and CDR2 is SNEGSKA (reference sequence). This CDR3 has 11 residues. CDR3 in DNA: TGCAGTGCAGAGAAATTCCACGAGCAGTACTTC. Translated, it gives CSAEKFHEQYF.

The rearrangement joins TRBV9 to TRBJ2-1; D perhaps matches TRBD2 (7 bases). The closer fit of TRBJ2-7 to the DNA end suggests the J call may be wrong. The CDR3 totals 14 residues. Germline V gene lookup returns CDR1 SGDLS and CDR2 YYNGEE. This CDR3 reads CASSVVAGAAEQYF. The CDR3, as DNA: TGTGCCAGCAGCGTAGTTGCGGGGGCTGCTGAGCAGTACTTC.

The chain uses TRBV20-1 and TRBJ1-4; no reliable D call. This CDR3 is built from 13 residues. Trimming left V 6 bases short and J 9 bases short, with 17 bases between. The germline V gene has CDR1 DFQATT and CDR2 SNEGSKA (reference sequence). The CDR3 sequence is CSAPFPGKKKLFF. As DNA, the CDR3 is TGCAGTGCACCCTTTCCGGGGAAGAAAAAACTGTTTTTT.

As DNA, the CDR3 is TGTGCCAGCAGTTTAAGGCGGGACATAAAATTGAACACTGAAGCTTTCTTT. Translating gives CASSLRRDIKLNTEAFF. The chain joins TRBV12-3 or TRBV12-4 to TRBJ1-1; D may be TRBD1 (6 bases). V gave up 2 bases and J gave up 0 bases, with 16 bases separating them. This CDR3 is built from 17 residues.

There are a few counts of this clonotype. This chain links TRBV9 with TRBJ2-3; D possibly corresponds to TRBD2 (7 bases). V lost 4 bases and J lost 2, with 14 bases in between. Germline V lookup: CDR1 SGDLS, CDR2 YYNGEE. This CDR3 is 15 amino acids long. This CDR3 is CASSPRGAPTDTQYF. DNA of the CDR3: TGTGCCAGCAGCCCCCGGGGGGCACCCACAGATACGCAGTATTTT.

The chain is built from TRBV2 and TRBJ1-1; D call uncertain. The germline V and J ends were trimmed by 4 bases and 4 bases, with 7 bases remaining between them. The germline V gene encodes CDR1 SNHLY and CDR2 FYNNEI. The CDR3 covers 12 residues. This chain's CDR3 is CASSGDGTEAFF. CDR3 DNA sequence: TGTGCCAGCAGTGGGGATGGCACTGAAGCTTTCTTT.

This clonotype has just a few counts. V usage is TRBV20-1 and J usage is TRBJ2-5; the D gene is possibly TRBD2 (6 bases). Germline CDR1 reads DFQATT; CDR2 reads SNEGSKA (reference sequence). Trimming stripped 5 bases from V and 7 bases from J, with 14 bases between. The CDR3 has 12 amino acids. This CDR3 is CSASRRDGTQYF. CDR3 DNA sequence: TGCAGTGCTTCGAGGCGGGACGGGACCCAGTACTTC.